Listed here is a single T cell receptor beta chain. The data derive from a study of T cells in Graves' hyperthyroidism and ophthalmopathy. Trimming took 5 bases from V and 8 from J, leaving 25 bases between them. CDR1 MGHDK and CDR2 SYGVNS come from the germline V gene. The CDR3 has 16 amino acids. The definition of stable Graves' hyperthyroidism was no ophthalmopathy progression within 18 months. PBMCs were collected from a roughly 10 ml volume of fresh peripheral blood. RNA transcripts served as the template for amplifying TCR beta CDR3 regions. TCR CDR3 regions were first amplified by RT-PCR with HTBI primers. TCRdb re-called the multiplex PCR reads with MiXCR, one entry per CDR3 protein. The top ten hold approximately 31% of the sample, which has 700,000 to 850,000 distinct CDR3 sequences, about 35% seen once.

The chain is built from TRBV25-1 and TRBJ2-7, with D tentatively TRBD1 or TRBD2 (5 bases each). Sequenced: blood. The origin of this receptor is a woman in her 40s with Graves' hyperthyroidism. The CDR3 reads CASSTEGGGTPPKQYF. The CDR3 nucleotides are TGTGCCAGCAGTACCGAGGGTGGGGGAACCCCCCCTAAGCAGTACTTC.